This TCR beta chain comes out of a study of shared clonotypes between healthy human individuals. CD4+ cell separation produced CD45RA+ naive and CD45RA-negative memory subsets. Concerning this clone itself: The antigen remains undetermined.

Overall study findings and caveats: In having few donors, the study represented limited genetic and exposure-history diversity.

Trimming took off 5 bases at V and 1 base at J, with 6 bases between the two ends. This CDR3 contains 13 residues. The germline V gene has CDR1 MDHEN and CDR2 SYDVKM. Execution of the assay was at deep level. Sequenced by immunoSEQ multiplex PCR; TCRdb stores in-frame clones only, minus some. The repertoire holds about a million clones, roughly 80% seen once, with approximately 0.95% in the top ten. The TCR sequence derives from a man aged 18 to 30 in good health. Some clones in this sample may be carry-over from other donors' samples. Sequenced input: memory CD4+ T cells from PBMCs. Indicated subset: CD45RA-negative fraction. The V and J genes are TRBV28 and TRBJ1-5; D unclear. Written as DNA, the CDR3 is TGTGCCAGCAGTATAAGAAGCAATCAGCCCCAGCATTTT. Translation: CASSIRSNQPQHF. Combining the CDR3 with reference TRBV28 and TRBJ1-5 gives the whole variable domain DVKVTQSSRYLVKRTGEKVFLECVQDMDHENMFWYRQDPGLGLRLIYFSYDVKMKEKGDIPEGYSVSREKKERFSLILESASTNQTSMYLCASSIRSNQPQHFGDGTRLSIL.